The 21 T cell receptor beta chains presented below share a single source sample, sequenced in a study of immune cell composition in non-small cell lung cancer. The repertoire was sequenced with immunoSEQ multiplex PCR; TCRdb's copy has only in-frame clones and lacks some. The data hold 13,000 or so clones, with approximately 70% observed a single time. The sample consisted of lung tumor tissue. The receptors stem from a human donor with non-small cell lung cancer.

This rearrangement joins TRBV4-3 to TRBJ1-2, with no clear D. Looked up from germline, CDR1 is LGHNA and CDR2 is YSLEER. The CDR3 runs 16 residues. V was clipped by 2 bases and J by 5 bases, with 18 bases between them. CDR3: CASSQTLSGIGYGYTF. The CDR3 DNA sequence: TGCGCCAGCAGCCAAACTCTAAGCGGAATTGGGTATGGCTACACCTTC.

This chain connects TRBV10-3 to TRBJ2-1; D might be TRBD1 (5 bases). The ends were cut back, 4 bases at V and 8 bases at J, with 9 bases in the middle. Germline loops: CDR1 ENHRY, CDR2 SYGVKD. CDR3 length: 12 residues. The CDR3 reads CAISATEYEQFF. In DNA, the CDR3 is TGTGCCATCAGTGCGACAGAGTATGAGCAGTTCTTC.

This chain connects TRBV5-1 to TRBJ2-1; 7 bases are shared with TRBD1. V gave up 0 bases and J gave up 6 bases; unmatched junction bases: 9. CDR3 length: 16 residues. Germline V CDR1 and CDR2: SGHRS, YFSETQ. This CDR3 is CASSLGDSGGTNEQFF. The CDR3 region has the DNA TGCGCCAGCAGCTTGGGGGACAGTGGAGGAACCAATGAGCAGTTCTTC.

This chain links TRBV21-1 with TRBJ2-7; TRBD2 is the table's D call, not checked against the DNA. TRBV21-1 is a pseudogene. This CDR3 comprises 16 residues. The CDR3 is CASSKGTSGNSYEQYF. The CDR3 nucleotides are TGTGCCAGCAGCAAAGGGACTAGCGGGAACTCCTACGAGCAGTACTTC.

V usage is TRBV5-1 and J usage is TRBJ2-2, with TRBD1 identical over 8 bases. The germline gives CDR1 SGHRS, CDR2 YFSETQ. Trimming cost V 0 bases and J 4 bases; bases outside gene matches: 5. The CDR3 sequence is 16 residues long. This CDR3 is CASSLERQGSTGELFF. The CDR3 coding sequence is TGCGCCAGCAGCTTGGAGAGACAGGGGAGCACCGGGGAGCTGTTTTTT.

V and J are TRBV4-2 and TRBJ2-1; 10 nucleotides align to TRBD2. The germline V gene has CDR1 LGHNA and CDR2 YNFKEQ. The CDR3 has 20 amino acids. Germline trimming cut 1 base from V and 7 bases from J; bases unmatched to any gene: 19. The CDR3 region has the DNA TGTGCCAGCAGCCAAGTCCTAGCGGGGGAGACTCTAGTCCGTGGTAATGAGCAGTTCTTC. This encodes CASSQVLAGETLVRGNEQFF.

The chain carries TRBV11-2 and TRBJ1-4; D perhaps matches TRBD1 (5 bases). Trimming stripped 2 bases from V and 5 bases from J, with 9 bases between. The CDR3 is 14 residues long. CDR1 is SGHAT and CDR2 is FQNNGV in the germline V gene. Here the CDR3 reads CASSLQGSNEKLFF. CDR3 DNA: TGTGCCAGCAGCTTACAGGGTTCCAATGAAAAACTGTTTTTT. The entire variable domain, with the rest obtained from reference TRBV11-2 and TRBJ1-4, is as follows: EAGVAQSPRYKIIEKRQSVAFWCNPISGHATLYWYQQILGQGPKLLIQFQNNGVVDDSQLPKDRFSAERLKGVDSTLKIQPAKLEDSAVYLCASSLQGSNEKLFFGSGTQLSVL.

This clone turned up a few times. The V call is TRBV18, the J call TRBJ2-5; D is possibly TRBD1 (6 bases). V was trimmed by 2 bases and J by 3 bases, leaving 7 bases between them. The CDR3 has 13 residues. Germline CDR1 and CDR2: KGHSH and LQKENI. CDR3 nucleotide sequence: TGTGCCAGCTCACCAAACAGGGAAGAGACCCAGTACTTC. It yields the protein CASSPNREETQYF.

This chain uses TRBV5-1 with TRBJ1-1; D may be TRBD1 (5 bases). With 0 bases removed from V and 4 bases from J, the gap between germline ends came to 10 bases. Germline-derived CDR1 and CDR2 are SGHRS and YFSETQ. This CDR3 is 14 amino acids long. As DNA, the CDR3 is TGCGCCAGCAGCTTGGTGGGGCGGGGCACTGAAGCTTTCTTT. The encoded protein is CASSLVGRGTEAFF.

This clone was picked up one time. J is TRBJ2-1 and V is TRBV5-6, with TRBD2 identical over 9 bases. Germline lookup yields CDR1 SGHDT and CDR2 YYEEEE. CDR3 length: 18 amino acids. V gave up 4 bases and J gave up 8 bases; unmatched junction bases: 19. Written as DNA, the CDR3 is TGTGCCAGCAGCCCCCCTCTAGGTAGCGGGGGCAGGTCGGATGAGCAGTTCTTC. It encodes CASSPPLGSGGRSDEQFF.

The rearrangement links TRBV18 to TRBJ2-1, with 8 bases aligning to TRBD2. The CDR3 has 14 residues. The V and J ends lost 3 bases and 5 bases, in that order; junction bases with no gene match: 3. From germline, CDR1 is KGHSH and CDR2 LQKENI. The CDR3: CASSPSGTHNEQFF. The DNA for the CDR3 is TGTGCCAGCTCACCTAGCGGGACCCACAATGAGCAGTTCTTC.

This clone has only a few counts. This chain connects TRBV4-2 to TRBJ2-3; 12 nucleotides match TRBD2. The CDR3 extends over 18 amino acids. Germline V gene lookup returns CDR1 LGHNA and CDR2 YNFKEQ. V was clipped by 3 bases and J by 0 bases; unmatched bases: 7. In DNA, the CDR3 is TGTGCCAGCAGCCAGGGATGGGGGACTAGCGGGAGCACAGATACGCAGTATTTT. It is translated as CASSQGWGTSGSTDTQYF.

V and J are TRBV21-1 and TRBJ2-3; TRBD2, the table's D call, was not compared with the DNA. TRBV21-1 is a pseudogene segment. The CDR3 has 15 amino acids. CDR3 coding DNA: TGTGCCAGCAACATTGTTCCGGGAATAACAGATACGCAGTATTTT. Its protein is CASNIVPGITDTQYF.

The CDR3 coding sequence is TGCGCCAGCAGCTTATACGGGACTTCCGAGCAGTACTTC. It encodes CASSLYGTSEQYF. The V gene is TRBV5-1, the J gene TRBJ2-7; possible D gene TRBD2, 6 bases. Trimming left V 2 bases short and J 6 bases short, with 12 bases between. Germline values: CDR1 SGHRS, CDR2 YFSETQ. The CDR3 sequence is 13 residues long.

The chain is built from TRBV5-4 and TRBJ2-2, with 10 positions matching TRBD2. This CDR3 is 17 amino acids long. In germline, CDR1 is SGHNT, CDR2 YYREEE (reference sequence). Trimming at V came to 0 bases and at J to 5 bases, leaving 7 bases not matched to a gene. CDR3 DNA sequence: TGTGCCAGCAGCTTGGGGGCTAGCGGGAGTGTTACCGGGGAGCTGTTTTTT. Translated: CASSLGASGSVTGELFF. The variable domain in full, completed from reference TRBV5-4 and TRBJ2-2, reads ETGVTQSPTHLIKTRGQQVTLRCSSQSGHNTVSWYQQALGQGPQFIFQYYREEENGRGNFPPRFSGLQFPNYSSELNVNALELDDSALYLCASSLGASGSVTGELFFGEGSRLTVL.

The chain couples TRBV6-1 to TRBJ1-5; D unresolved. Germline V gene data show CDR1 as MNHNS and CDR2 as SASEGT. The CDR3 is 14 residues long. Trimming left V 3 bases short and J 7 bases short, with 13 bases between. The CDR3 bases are TGTGCCAGCAGTGAGGGGAGGAAGAACCAGCCCCAGCATTTT. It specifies CASSEGRKNQPQHF.

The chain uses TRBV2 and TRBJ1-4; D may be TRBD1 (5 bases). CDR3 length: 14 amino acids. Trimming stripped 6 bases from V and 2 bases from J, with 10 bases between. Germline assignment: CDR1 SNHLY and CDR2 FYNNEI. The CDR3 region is CASSVDSTNEKLFF. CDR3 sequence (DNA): TGTGCCAGCAGCGTTGACAGTACTAATGAAAAACTGTTTTTT. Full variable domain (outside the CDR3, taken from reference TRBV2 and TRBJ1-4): EPEVTQTPSHQVTQMGQEVILRCVPISNHLYFYWYRQILGQKVEFLVSFYNNEISEKSEIFDDQFSVERPDGSNFTLKIRSTKLEDSAMYFCASSVDSTNEKLFFGSGTQLSVL.

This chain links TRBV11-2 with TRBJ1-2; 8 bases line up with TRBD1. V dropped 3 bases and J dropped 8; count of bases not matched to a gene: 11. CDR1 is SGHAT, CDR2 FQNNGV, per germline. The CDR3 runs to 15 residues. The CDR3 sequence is CASSFTTGGTSGYTF. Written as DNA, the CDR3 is TGTGCCAGCAGCTTTACAACAGGGGGGACGTCGGGCTACACCTTC.

CDR3: CASSQTPGLQADTQYF. The DNA of the CDR3 is TGCGCCAGCAGCCAAACCCCCGGACTCCAGGCAGATACGCAGTATTTT. This chain connects TRBV4-1 to TRBJ2-3; D perhaps matches TRBD2 (5 bases). With 2 bases removed from V and 4 bases from J, the gap between germline ends came to 16 bases. Germline values: CDR1 MGHRA, CDR2 YSYEKL. This CDR3 comprises 16 residues.

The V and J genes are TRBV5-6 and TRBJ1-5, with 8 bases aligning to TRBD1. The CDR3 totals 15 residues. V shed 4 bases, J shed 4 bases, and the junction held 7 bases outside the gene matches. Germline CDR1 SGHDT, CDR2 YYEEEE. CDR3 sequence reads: CASSGGTGGNQPQHF. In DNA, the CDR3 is TGTGCCAGCAGCGGGGGGACAGGCGGAAATCAGCCCCAGCATTTT.

CDR3 sequence (DNA): TGTGCCAGCTCACCACGGCAGCAGGTCAGAGCGAGGGCGAACACTGAAGCTTTCTTT. Translated, it gives CASSPRQQVRARANTEAFF. This chain links TRBV18 with TRBJ1-1, with D uncertain. The V gene lost 1 base and the J gene lost 1 base, with 22 bases spanning the gap. Germline V gives CDR1 KGHSH, CDR2 LQKENI. This CDR3 has 19 amino acids.